The next 19 T cell receptor beta chains were all read from a single sample in a study of low-dose radiotherapy and immunotherapy resistance in tumors. Time point of the sample: before trial treatment. First-strand cDNA used TRAV- and TRBV-specific primers, covering alpha and beta chains. TCR amplification ran about 20 PCR cycles using constant-region and V-primer adapter primers. One entry per CDR3 protein, called by TCRdb with MiXCR from the reads. The sample yields 60,000 or so distinct CDR3 sequences, about 25% seen once. Sequencing was performed on PBMCs, taken before treatment. The receptors originated from a male donor with rectosigmoid adenocarcinoma.

This clonotype has ten or more counts. This chain connects TRBV7-2 to TRBJ1-2; unclear D gene. V lost 2 bases and J lost 6, with 10 bases in between. Germline lookup yields CDR1 SGHTA and CDR2 FQGNSA. The CDR3 covers 13 residues. The CDR3 region is CASSLLSPHGYTF. CDR3 bases: TGTGCCAGCAGCTTATTGTCTCCCCATGGCTACACCTTC.

There are many counts of this clonotype. The chain has TRBV5-1 and TRBJ1-1; 11 positions agree with TRBD1. CDR3 length equals 16 residues. Germline CDR1 is SGHRS and CDR2 is YFSETQ. V dropped 3 bases and J dropped 4; count of bases not matched to a gene: 8. The CDR3: CASSSLSGTGGTEAFF. CDR3 in DNA: TGCGCCAGCAGCTCTTTGTCCGGGACAGGGGGCACTGAAGCTTTCTTT. Drawing the rest from reference TRBV5-1 and TRBJ1-1, the complete variable domain is KAGVTQTPRYLIKTRGQQVTLSCSPISGHRSVSWYQQTPGQGLQFLFEYFSETQRNKGNFPGRFSGRQFSNSRSEMNVSTLELGDSALYLCASSSLSGTGGTEAFFGQGTRLTVV.

This clonotype has a count of ten or more. The chain has TRBV6-2 or TRBV6-3 and TRBJ2-1; D not resolved. CDR1 is MNHEY and CDR2 is SVGEGT in the germline V gene. The CDR3 has 15 amino acids. Trimming took off 2 bases at V and 5 bases at J, with 13 bases between the two ends. CDR3 coding DNA: TGTGCCAGCAGTTACGGCCACCCCGCCGACAATGAGCAGTTCTTC. Translated, it gives CASSYGHPADNEQFF.

This clonotype was observed at least ten times. V gene TRBV28 combines with J gene TRBJ1-1, with D unclear. Germline V gene lookup returns CDR1 MDHEN and CDR2 SYDVKM. V dropped 6 bases and J dropped 0 bases, with 14 bases sitting between them. The CDR3 sequence is 15 residues long. CDR3 DNA sequence: TGTGCCAGCAGACACGTCCTCTTCATGAACACTGAAGCTTTCTTT. This encodes CASRHVLFMNTEAFF.

There are a few counts of this clonotype. The chain employs TRBV9 and TRBJ2-2, with D possibly TRBD2 on 6 matching bases. Germline CDR1 and CDR2: SGDLS and YYNGEE. Trimming stripped 0 bases from V and 7 bases from J, with 16 bases between. This CDR3 is 16 amino acids long. CDR3 coding DNA: TGTGCCAGCAGCGTAGGGGTAGCCGGAGGGGACGGGGAGCTGTTTTTT. This codes for CASSVGVAGGDGELFF.

This clonotype was recorded at least ten times. This rearrangement joins TRBV4-2 to TRBJ1-5; D is uncertain. Per germline, CDR1 LGHNA and CDR2 YNFKEQ. V was clipped by 4 bases and J by 5 bases, with 9 bases between them. The CDR3 is 13 amino acids. The CDR3, as DNA: TGTGCCAGCAGCCCTCAACGGGATCAGCCCCAGCATTTT. The encoded protein is CASSPQRDQPQHF.

This clonotype was counted many times. The rearrangement uses TRBV12-3 or TRBV12-4 and TRBJ2-7; weak D call: TRBD2 (5 bases). CDR3 size: 13 residues. V was clipped by 2 bases and J by 8 bases, with 13 bases between them. The CDR3 coding sequence is TGTGCCAGCAGTTTAAACTTCTCGACTAAGCAGTACTTC. Amino acid sequence: CASSLNFSTKQYF.

This clonotype was observed at least ten times. The genes are TRBV18 and TRBJ2-5; tentative D call: TRBD1 (5 bases). The V end was cut by 3 bases, the J end by 8 bases, with 16 bases between. The CDR3 is 14 amino acids. Germline lookup yields CDR1 KGHSH and CDR2 LQKENI. As DNA, the CDR3 is TGTGCCAGCTCACCGGATTTAGGGGCCGGAACCCAGTACTTC. Its translation is CASSPDLGAGTQYF.

The rearrangement links TRBV6-8 to TRBJ2-1, with 9 nucleotides matching TRBD2. CDR1 and CDR2 (germline): MNHGY, SAAAGT. CDR3 length: 13 residues. V shed 8 bases, J shed 9 bases, and the junction held 8 bases outside the gene matches. The CDR3 region is CASVGAGGGEQFF. In nucleotides, the CDR3 is TGTGCCAGCGTAGGGGCGGGAGGGGGTGAGCAGTTCTTC.

This clonotype turned up a few times. CDR3 DNA: TGCGCCAGCAGCCCATCGGACAGAGAGCAGTTCTTC. It translates to CASSPSDREQFF. J is TRBJ2-1 and V is TRBV4-1; D is perhaps TRBD1 (6 bases). V lost 4 bases to trimming and J lost 10 bases, with 11 bases between them. CDR1 is MGHRA, CDR2 YSYEKL, per germline. The CDR3 has 12 amino acids.

In this sample, this clonotype turned up a few times. This chain joins TRBV4-3 and TRBJ2-1, with 10 bases identical to TRBD2. Germline CDR1 and CDR2: LGHNA and YSLEER. The CDR3 is 15 amino acids. The V and J ends lost 4 bases and 9 bases, in that order; junction bases with no gene match: 9. The CDR3 nucleotides are TGCGCCAGCAGCCCGGGGCGCAGCGGGGGGGGTGAGCAGTTCTTC. As protein: CASSPGRSGGGEQFF.

This clonotype was detected many times. The rearrangement joins TRBV4-2 to TRBJ2-7; D may be TRBD2 (5 bases). CDR1 LGHNA and CDR2 YNFKEQ come from the germline V gene. The CDR3 is 17 residues long. The V gene lost 1 base and the J gene lost 1 base, with 17 bases spanning the gap. This chain's CDR3 is CASSQARRTVASYEQYF. The CDR3 DNA reads TGTGCCAGCAGCCAAGCCCGCCGAACCGTAGCGTCCTACGAGCAGTACTTC.

In this sample, this clonotype turned up many times. The rearrangement joins TRBV12-3 or TRBV12-4 to TRBJ1-6; D might be TRBD1 (6 bases). There are 14 residues in the CDR3. The V and J ends lost 5 bases and 10 bases respectively, with 15 bases between them. This CDR3 is CASSQGGGSSPLHF. The DNA of the CDR3 is TGTGCCAGCAGTCAAGGCGGGGGCTCGTCACCCCTCCACTTT.

This clonotype has a single count. The chain combines TRBV28 with TRBJ1-1; 8 bases map to TRBD1. V gave up 3 bases and J gave up 1 base; unmatched junction bases: 4. The length of the CDR3 is 15 residues. The germline gives CDR1 MDHEN, CDR2 SYDVKM. CDR3: CASSFQGARNTEAFF. CDR3 DNA: TGTGCCAGCAGTTTTCAGGGGGCAAGGAACACTGAAGCTTTCTTT.

This clonotype was observed at least ten times. The gene calls are TRBV5-1 and TRBJ2-1; 9 bases are a match to TRBD1. This CDR3 is built from 15 residues. Germline lookup yields CDR1 SGHRS and CDR2 YFSETQ. V dropped 0 bases and J dropped 6; count of bases not matched to a gene: 4. The CDR3 loop is CASSLGGQGLNEQFF. CDR3 DNA sequence: TGCGCCAGCAGCTTGGGGGGACAGGGCCTCAATGAGCAGTTCTTC. Based on the CDR3 plus reference TRBV5-1 and TRBJ2-1, the full variable domain is KAGVTQTPRYLIKTRGQQVTLSCSPISGHRSVSWYQQTPGQGLQFLFEYFSETQRNKGNFPGRFSGRQFSNSRSEMNVSTLELGDSALYLCASSLGGQGLNEQFFGPGTRLTVL.

Points on this clonotype: Being one base from a much bigger clone, this may be a read error. This rearrangement joins TRBV20-1 to TRBJ2-1; 10 nucleotides align to TRBD2. The CDR3 spans 11 residues. The V gene end was trimmed by 7 bases and the J gene end by 10 bases; junction bases not matched to a gene: 4. Germline V lookup: CDR1 DFQATT, CDR2 SNEGSKA (reference sequence). In DNA form, the CDR3 reads TGCAGTGTAGCGGGGGGCTACGAGCAGTTCTTC. Translation gives CSVAGGYEQFF.

This clonotype has a count of ten or more. The chain couples TRBV12-3 or TRBV12-4 to TRBJ2-3; TRBD2 agrees at 13 bases. V was pared by 8 bases and J by 2 bases, with 4 bases of the junction left unmatched. The CDR3 sequence is 15 residues long. The DNA of the CDR3 is TGTGCCAGCCGGGGACTAGCGGGGAACACAGATACGCAGTATTTT. Amino acids: CASRGLAGNTDTQYF.

This clonotype has a count of ten or more. This chain connects TRBV5-1 to TRBJ2-2, with D perhaps matching TRBD2 (5 bases). V lost 1 base, J lost 6 bases, and 13 bases lay in between. The CDR3 totals 15 residues. Germline-derived CDR1 and CDR2 are SGHRS and YFSETQ. CDR3 nucleotide sequence: TGCGCCAGCAGCTTGTCCAGCGGTATCGCCGGGGAGCTGTTTTTT. This codes for CASSLSSGIAGELFF. The variable domain in full, completed from reference TRBV5-1 and TRBJ2-2, reads KAGVTQTPRYLIKTRGQQVTLSCSPISGHRSVSWYQQTPGQGLQFLFEYFSETQRNKGNFPGRFSGRQFSNSRSEMNVSTLELGDSALYLCASSLSSGIAGELFFGEGSRLTVL.

This clonotype was seen ten or more times. The chain employs TRBV10-1 and TRBJ1-2, with D uncertain. The length of the CDR3 is 11 residues. Germline CDR1 is WNHNN and CDR2 is SYGVQD (reference sequence). V gave up 3 bases and J gave up 8 bases, with 7 bases separating them. The CDR3 loop is CASSDGRGYTF. The DNA for the CDR3 is TGCGCCAGCAGTGATGGCCGGGGCTACACCTTC.